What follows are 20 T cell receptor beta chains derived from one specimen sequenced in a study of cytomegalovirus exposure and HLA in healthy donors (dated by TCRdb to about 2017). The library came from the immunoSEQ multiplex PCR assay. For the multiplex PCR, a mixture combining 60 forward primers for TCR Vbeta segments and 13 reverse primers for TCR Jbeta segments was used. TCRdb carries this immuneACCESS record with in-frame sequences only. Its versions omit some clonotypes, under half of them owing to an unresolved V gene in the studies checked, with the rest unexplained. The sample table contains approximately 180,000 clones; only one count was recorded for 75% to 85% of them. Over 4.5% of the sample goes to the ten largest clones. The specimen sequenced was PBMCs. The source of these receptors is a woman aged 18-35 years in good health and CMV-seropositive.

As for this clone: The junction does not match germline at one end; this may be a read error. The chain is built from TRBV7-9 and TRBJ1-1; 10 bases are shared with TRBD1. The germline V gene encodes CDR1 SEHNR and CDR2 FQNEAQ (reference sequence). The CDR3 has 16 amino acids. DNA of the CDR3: TGTTCCAGCAGCTTGGGACAGGGGAGGGGGAACACTGAAGCTTTCTTT. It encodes CSSSLGQGRGNTEAFF.

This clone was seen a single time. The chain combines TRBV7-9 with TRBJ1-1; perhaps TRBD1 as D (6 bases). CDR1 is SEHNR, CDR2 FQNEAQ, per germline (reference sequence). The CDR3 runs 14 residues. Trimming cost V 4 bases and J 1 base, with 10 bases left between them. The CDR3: CASSYPGQNTEAFF. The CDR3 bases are TGTGCCAGCAGCTACCCGGGACAGAACACTGAAGCTTTCTTT. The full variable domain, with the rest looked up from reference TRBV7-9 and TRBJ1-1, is DTGVSQNPRHKITKRGQNVTFRCDPISEHNRLYWYRQTLGQGPEFLTYFQNEAQLEKSRLLSDRFSAERPKGSFSTLEIQRTEQGDSAMYLCASSYPGQNTEAFFGQGTRLTVV.

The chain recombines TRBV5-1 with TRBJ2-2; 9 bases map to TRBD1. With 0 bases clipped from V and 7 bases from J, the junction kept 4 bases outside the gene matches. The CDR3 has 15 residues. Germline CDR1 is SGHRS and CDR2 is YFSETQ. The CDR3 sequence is CASSLGDRDGGELFF. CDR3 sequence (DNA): TGCGCCAGCAGCTTGGGGGACAGGGATGGCGGGGAGCTGTTTTTT.

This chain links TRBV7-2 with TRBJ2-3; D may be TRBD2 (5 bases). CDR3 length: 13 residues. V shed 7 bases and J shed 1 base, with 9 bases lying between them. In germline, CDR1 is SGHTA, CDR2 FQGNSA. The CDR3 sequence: CASNPRGTDTQYF. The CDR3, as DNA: TGTGCCAGCAACCCGCGGGGCACAGATACGCAGTATTTT.

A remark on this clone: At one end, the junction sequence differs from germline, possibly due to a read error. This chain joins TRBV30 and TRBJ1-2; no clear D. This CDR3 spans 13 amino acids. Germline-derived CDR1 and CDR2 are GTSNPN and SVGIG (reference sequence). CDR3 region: CAWSVEANYGHTF. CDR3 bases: TGTGCCTGGAGTGTAGAAGCTAACTATGGCCACACCTTC.

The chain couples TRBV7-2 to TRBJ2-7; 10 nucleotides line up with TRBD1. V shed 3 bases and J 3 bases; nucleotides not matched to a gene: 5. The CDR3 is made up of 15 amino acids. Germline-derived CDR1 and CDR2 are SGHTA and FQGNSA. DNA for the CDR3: TGTGCCAGCAGCTTCACCGGGACAGGGGACTACGAGCAGTACTTC. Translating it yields CASSFTGTGDYEQYF.

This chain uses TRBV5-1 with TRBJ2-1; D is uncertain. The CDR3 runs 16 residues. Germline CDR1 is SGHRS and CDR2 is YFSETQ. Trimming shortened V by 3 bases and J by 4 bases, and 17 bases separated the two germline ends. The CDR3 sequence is CASSSSRITQYNEQFF. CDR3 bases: TGCGCCAGCAGCTCGTCTAGGATTACTCAGTACAATGAGCAGTTCTTC.

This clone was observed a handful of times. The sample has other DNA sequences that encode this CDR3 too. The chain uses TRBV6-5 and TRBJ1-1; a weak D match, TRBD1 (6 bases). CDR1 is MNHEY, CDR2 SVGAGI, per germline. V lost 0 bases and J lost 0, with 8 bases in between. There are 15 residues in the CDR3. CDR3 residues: CASSYSGGVNTEAFF. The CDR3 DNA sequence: TGTGCCAGCAGTTACTCTGGGGGCGTGAACACTGAAGCTTTCTTT.

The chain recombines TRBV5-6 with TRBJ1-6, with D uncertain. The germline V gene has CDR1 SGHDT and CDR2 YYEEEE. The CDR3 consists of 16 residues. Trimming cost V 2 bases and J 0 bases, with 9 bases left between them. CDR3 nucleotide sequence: TGTGCCAGCAGCTTTTTGGGAGACTCCTATAATTCACCCCTCCACTTT. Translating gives CASSFLGDSYNSPLHF.

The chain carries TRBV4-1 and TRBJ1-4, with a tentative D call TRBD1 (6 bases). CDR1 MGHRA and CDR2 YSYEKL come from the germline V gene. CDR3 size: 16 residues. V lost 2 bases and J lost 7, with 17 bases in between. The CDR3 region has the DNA TGCGCCAGCAGCCAAACACCACAGGGTAGGCGTGAAAAACTGTTTTTT. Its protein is CASSQTPQGRREKLFF.

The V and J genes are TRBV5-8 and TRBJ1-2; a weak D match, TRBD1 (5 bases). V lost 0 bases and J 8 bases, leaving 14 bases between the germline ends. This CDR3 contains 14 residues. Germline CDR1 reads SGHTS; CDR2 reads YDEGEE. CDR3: CASSLGAGDDGYTF. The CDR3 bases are TGTGCCAGCAGCTTGGGTGCGGGGGATGACGGCTACACCTTC. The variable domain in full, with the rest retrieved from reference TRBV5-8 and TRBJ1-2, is EAGVTQSPTHLIKTRGQQATLRCSPISGHTSVYWYQQALGLGLQFLLWYDEGEERNRGNFPPRFSGRQFPNYSSELNVNALELEDSALYLCASSLGAGDDGYTFGSGTRLTVV.

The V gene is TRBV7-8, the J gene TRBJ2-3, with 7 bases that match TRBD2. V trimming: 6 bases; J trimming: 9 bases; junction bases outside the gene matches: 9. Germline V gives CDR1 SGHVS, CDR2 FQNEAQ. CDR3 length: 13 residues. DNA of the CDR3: TGTGCCAGCAGGGGACTACCATTAGGCACGCAGTATTTT. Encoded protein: CASRGLPLGTQYF.

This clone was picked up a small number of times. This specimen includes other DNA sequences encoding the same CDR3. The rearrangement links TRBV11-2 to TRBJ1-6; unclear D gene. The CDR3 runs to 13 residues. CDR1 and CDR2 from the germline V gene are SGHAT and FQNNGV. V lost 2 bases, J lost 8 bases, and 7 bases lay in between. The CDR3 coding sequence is TGTGCCAGCAGCTTATCTCGTGATTCACCCCTCCACTTT. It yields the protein CASSLSRDSPLHF.

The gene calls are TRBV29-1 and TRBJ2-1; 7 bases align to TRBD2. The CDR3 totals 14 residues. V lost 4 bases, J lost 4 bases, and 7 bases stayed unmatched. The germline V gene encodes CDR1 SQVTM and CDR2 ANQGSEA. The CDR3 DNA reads TGCAGCGTTGCGGCGACTAGCCCATACAATGAGCAGTTCTTC. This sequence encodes CSVAATSPYNEQFF.

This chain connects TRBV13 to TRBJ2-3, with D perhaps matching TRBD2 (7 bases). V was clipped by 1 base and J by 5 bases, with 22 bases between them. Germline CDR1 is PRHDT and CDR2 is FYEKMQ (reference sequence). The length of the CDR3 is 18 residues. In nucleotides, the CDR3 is TGTGCCAGCAGCTTAGCTCGTGAGAGGGGGGGCCGGAAAGATACGCAGTATTTT. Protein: CASSLARERGGRKDTQYF.

As DNA, the CDR3 is TGTGCCAGCTCACCAGCAGGGGATCAGGCTGAAGCTTTCTTT. Translation: CASSPAGDQAEAFF. The V and J genes are TRBV18 and TRBJ1-1; TRBD1 is a possible D gene (6 bases). CDR1 is KGHSH, CDR2 LQKENI, per germline. The ends were cut back, 2 bases at V and 6 bases at J, with 13 bases in the middle. This CDR3 is built from 14 residues. Variable domain in full (rest from reference TRBV18 and TRBJ1-1): NAGVMQNPRHLVRRRGQEARLRCSPMKGHSHVYWYRQLPEEGLKFMVYLQKENIIDESGMPKERFSAEFPKEGPSILRIQQVVRGDSAAYFCASSPAGDQAEAFFGQGTRLTVV.

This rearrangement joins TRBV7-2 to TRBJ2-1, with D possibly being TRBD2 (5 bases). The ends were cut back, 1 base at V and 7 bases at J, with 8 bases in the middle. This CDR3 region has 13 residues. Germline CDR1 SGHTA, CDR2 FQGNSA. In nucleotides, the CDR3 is TGTGCCAGCAGCTTAGATGGACTTAATGAGCAGTTCTTC. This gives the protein CASSLDGLNEQFF.

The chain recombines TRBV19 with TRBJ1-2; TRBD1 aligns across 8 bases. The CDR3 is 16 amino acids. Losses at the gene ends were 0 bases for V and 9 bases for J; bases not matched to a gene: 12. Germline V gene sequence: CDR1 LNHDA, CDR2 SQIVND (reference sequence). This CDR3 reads CASSIDRSGGLSRYTF. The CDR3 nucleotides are TGTGCCAGTAGTATAGATCGCTCAGGGGGCTTGTCCCGCTACACCTTC.

This CDR3 reads CASSGSGGGDEQFF. CDR3 DNA sequence: TGTGCCAGCAGCGGGTCAGGCGGCGGGGATGAGCAGTTCTTC. This chain links TRBV2 with TRBJ2-1; D may be TRBD2 (6 bases). Germline lookup yields CDR1 SNHLY and CDR2 FYNNEI. CDR3 length: 14 amino acids. The V end was cut by 6 bases, the J end by 8 bases, with 17 bases between.

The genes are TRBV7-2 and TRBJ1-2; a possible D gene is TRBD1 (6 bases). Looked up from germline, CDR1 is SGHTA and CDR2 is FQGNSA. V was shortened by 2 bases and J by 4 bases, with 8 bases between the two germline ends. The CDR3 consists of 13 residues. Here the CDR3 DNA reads TGTGCCAGCAGCTTACAGGGGAGCTATGGCTACACCTTC. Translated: CASSLQGSYGYTF.